This T cell receptor (beta chain) was observed in a study of cytomegalovirus exposure and HLA in healthy donors. Trimming took 2 bases from V and 4 from J; bases not matched to a gene: 5. This CDR3 comprises 16 residues. CDR1 and CDR2 from the germline V gene are LNHDA and SQIVND (reference sequence). The PCR had 60 Vbeta and 13 Jbeta primers. Profiling relied on immunoSEQ multiplex PCR, and the TCRdb table lists in-frame clones only, not all of them. The top ten hold roughly 0.5% of the sample, which has about 140,000 clones, 70% to 90% seen once. The chain recombines TRBV19 with TRBJ2-2, with 9 bases that match TRBD2. The sample was PBMCs. The origin of this receptor is a woman aged 40 to 50 in good health and CMV-seronegative. The CDR3 DNA reads TGTGCCAGTAGTATACTTAGCGGGAGTTCCACCGGGGAGCTGTTTTTT. Residues: CASSILSGSSTGELFF. Complete variable domain (other parts from reference TRBV19 and TRBJ2-2): DGGITQSPKYLFRKEGQNVTLSCEQNLNHDAMYWYRQDPGQGLRLIYYSQIVNDFQKGDIAEGYSVSREKKESFPLTVTSAQKNPTAFYLCASSILSGSSTGELFFGEGSRLTVL.